This entry lists 21 T cell receptor beta chains sequenced from one sample in a study of regulatory T cells in long-lasting Graves disease. Indicated time point: newly diagnosed GD, antithyroid drugs for less than 3 months. The TCR library was made from RNA that had been extracted from PBMCs in TRIzol. HTBI primers from iRepertoire and Arm-PCR of CDR3 regions yielded the TCR beta libraries. TCRdb recomputed calls from the multiplex PCR reads with MiXCR, one row per CDR3 protein. The table includes 350,000 to 500,000 distinct CDR3 sequences, approximately 16% detected once. Another study also made use of these data, one on T cells in Graves' hyperthyroidism and ophthalmopathy.

Sequenced material: peripheral blood mononuclear cells (PBMCs), taken at new diagnosis, from a patient treated with antithyroid drugs. The source is a woman aged 25 to 45 with Graves disease.

This clonotype has at least ten counts. V is TRBV10-3 and J is TRBJ1-5; D is undetermined. Looked up from germline, CDR1 is ENHRY and CDR2 is SYGVKD. With 6 bases removed from V and 4 bases from J, the gap between germline ends came to 7 bases. This CDR3 is 12 amino acids long. CDR3 sequence (DNA): TGTGCCATCAGATCTAGTAATCAGCCCCAGCATTTT. It specifies CAIRSSNQPQHF.

The sample holds many counts of this clonotype. The chain links TRBV6-1 to TRBJ2-3; unclear D gene. V was pared by 2 bases and J by 6 bases, with 9 bases between. Germline V CDR1 and CDR2: MNHNS, SASEGT. The CDR3 contains 13 residues. This CDR3 is CASSERFGDTQYF. In DNA form, the CDR3 reads TGTGCCAGCAGTGAAAGGTTTGGGGATACGCAGTATTTT.

The V and J genes are TRBV4-1 and TRBJ1-2; D is possibly TRBD1 (5 bases). Germline assignment: CDR1 MGHRA and CDR2 YSYEKL. V lost 0 bases, J lost 9 bases, and 20 bases lay in between. This CDR3 has 16 amino acids. The CDR3 DNA reads as TGCGCCAGCAGCCAAGACAGGCTCCGGGGCCGGGCGCGCTACACCTTC. It codes for CASSQDRLRGRARYTF.

This clonotype appeared many times. This chain joins TRBV28 and TRBJ1-1; D remains ambiguous. Germline V gene sequence: CDR1 MDHEN, CDR2 SYDVKM. Trimming left V 3 bases short and J 10 bases short, with 27 bases between. The CDR3 is made up of 17 amino acids. Here the CDR3 reads CASSLDSLFGPSILAFF. CDR3 nucleotide sequence: TGTGCCAGCAGTTTGGATTCCCTGTTCGGTCCCTCAATTTTAGCTTTCTTT.

In this sample, this clonotype turned up many times. The rearrangement joins TRBV7-8 to TRBJ2-1, with D tentatively TRBD1 or TRBD2 (6 bases each). Germline assignment: CDR1 SGHVS and CDR2 FQNEAQ. Trimming stripped 0 bases from V and 2 bases from J, with 14 bases between. This CDR3 spans 17 amino acids. The CDR3 sequence: CASSLARTAGAYNEQFF. The DNA for the CDR3 is TGTGCCAGCAGCTTAGCGCGGACAGCGGGCGCCTACAATGAGCAGTTCTTC.

The sample holds many counts of this clonotype. J is TRBJ2-1 and V is TRBV6-2 or TRBV6-3; the D gene could be TRBD1 or TRBD2 (5 bases each). Germline V CDR1 and CDR2: MNHEY, SVGEGT. The ends were cut back, 7 bases at V and 0 bases at J, with 19 bases in the middle. The CDR3 loop spans 17 amino acids. The CDR3 region has the DNA TGTGCCAGCAAGGGCGACGGGGCGAATGTCTCCTACAATGAGCAGTTCTTC. It translates to CASKGDGANVSYNEQFF.

As regards this clonotype: This likely comes from a read error, as the CDR3 has no conserved phenylalanine or tryptophan at its end. This chain links TRBV19 with TRBJ2-5; 11 nucleotides align to TRBD2. CDR1 LNHDA and CDR2 SQIVND come from the germline V gene (reference sequence). With V trimmed by 3 bases and J by 3 bases, 6 bases remained unmatched. This CDR3 spans 16 amino acids. CDR3 sequence reads: CASSIGTSGDEETQYL. CDR3 DNA sequence: TGTGCCAGTAGTATCGGGACTAGCGGAGATGAAGAGACCCAGTACTTA.

This clonotype has more than one count but fewer than ten. A much larger clone lies a single base off, so this may be a read error. The J gene is TRBJ2-6, the V gene TRBV11-2, with 9 positions matching TRBD1. CDR1 SGHAT and CDR2 FQNNGV come from the germline V gene. CDR3 length equals 18 residues. As DNA, the CDR3 is TGTGCCAGCAGCCGACAGGGGGTTTCTCTCTCTGGGGCCAGCGTCCTGACTTTC. It specifies CASSRQGVSLSGASVLTF.

A few counts support this clonotype. The V call is TRBV4-1, the J call TRBJ1-1, with D possibly matching TRBD1 (5 bases). Germline CDR1 reads MGHRA; CDR2 reads YSYEKL. The ends were cut back, 3 bases at V and 5 bases at J, with 10 bases in the middle. The CDR3 spans 13 residues. The CDR3 DNA reads TGCGCCAGCAGCCAGGGGGGGAAAACTGAAGCTTTCTTT. Its translation is CASSQGGKTEAFF.

This clonotype was detected ten times or more. This sequence joins TRBV6-5 and TRBJ1-5; 7 bases match TRBD1. The germline V gene encodes CDR1 MNHEY and CDR2 SVGAGI. V shed 2 bases, J shed 3 bases, and the junction held 4 bases outside the gene matches. This CDR3 contains 15 residues. CDR3 bases: TGTGCCAGCAGTTACAAGGACAGGTACAATCAGCCCCAGCATTTT. Protein sequence: CASSYKDRYNQPQHF.

On this clonotype: It differs at one base from a far larger clone, so likely a read error. CDR3: CASSPDGTSGRVQFF. The CDR3 bases are TGTGCCAGCAGTCCGGACGGGACTAGCGGGAGGGTGCAGTTCTTC. The chain links TRBV28 to TRBJ2-3; 16 bases fit TRBD2. The J call is doubtful: the DNA matches TRBJ2-1 better. Looked up from germline, CDR1 is MDHEN and CDR2 is SYDVKM. The CDR3 extends over 15 amino acids.

This clonotype has at least ten counts. The rearrangement uses TRBV7-2 and TRBJ2-2, with 7 bases identical to TRBD1. Germline V gene data show CDR1 as SGHTA and CDR2 as FQGNSA. This CDR3 has 14 amino acids. J was trimmed by 6 bases and V by 6 bases; bases with no gene match: 7. The CDR3 nucleotides are TGTGCCAGCAGAAGATCACAGGGGTCCGGGGAGCTGTTTTTT. This codes for CASRRSQGSGELFF.

V is TRBV19 and J is TRBJ2-2, with 8 positions matching TRBD1. Germline values: CDR1 LNHDA, CDR2 SQIVND (reference sequence). After removal of 5 bases from V and 3 bases from J, the junction contained 17 bases not matched to a gene. The CDR3 is 19 amino acids. The CDR3 sequence: CASSGNTRDRGVDTGELFF. The CDR3 coding sequence is TGTGCCAGTAGTGGGAATACCCGAGACAGGGGCGTCGACACCGGGGAGCTGTTTTTT. Full variable domain (remainder filled in from reference TRBV19 and TRBJ2-2): DGGITQSPKYLFRKEGQNVTLSCEQNLNHDAMYWYRQDPGQGLRLIYYSQIVNDFQKGDIAEGYSVSREKKESFPLTVTSAQKNPTAFYLCASSGNTRDRGVDTGELFFGEGSRLTVL.

Comment on this clonotype: This may be a read error, as it is one base from a much larger clone. The chain joins TRBV12-3 or TRBV12-4 to TRBJ2-3; TRBD1 matches at 9 bases. The closer fit of TRBJ2-7 to the DNA end suggests the J call may be wrong. CDR3 length: 13 residues. CDR3 amino acids: CASRITGGDEQYF. DNA for the CDR3: TGTGCCAGCAGAATAACAGGGGGCGATGAGCAGTACTTC.

This clonotype has ten or more counts. V gene TRBV6-2 or TRBV6-3 combines with J gene TRBJ2-7; D uncertain. The CDR3 sequence is 16 residues long. The germline V and J ends were trimmed by 2 bases and 3 bases, with 17 bases remaining between them. The germline V gene has CDR1 MNHEY and CDR2 SVGEGT. The CDR3 is CASSYPLGTRSYEQYF. The CDR3 bases are TGTGCCAGCAGTTACCCCTTGGGCACCAGAAGCTACGAGCAGTACTTC.

This clonotype was recorded at least ten times. The chain joins TRBV28 to TRBJ2-7; D gene ambiguous. Germline V gene data show CDR1 as MDHEN and CDR2 as SYDVKM. The CDR3 loop spans 14 amino acids. V was shortened by 8 bases and J by 7 bases, with 21 bases between the two germline ends. The chain's CDR3 is CASHSIRPAFEQYF. The CDR3 bases are TGTGCCAGCCATTCGATCCGTCCAGCCTTTGAGCAGTACTTC. The full variable domain, its missing parts supplied by reference TRBV28 and TRBJ2-7, is DVKVTQSSRYLVKRTGEKVFLECVQDMDHENMFWYRQDPGLGLRLIYFSYDVKMKEKGDIPEGYSVSREKKERFSLILESASTNQTSMYLCASHSIRPAFEQYFGPGTRLTVT.

This clonotype was found a few times. The chain recombines TRBV5-1 with TRBJ2-2; 8 nucleotides agree with TRBD1. The CDR3 spans 17 residues. Germline CDR1 SGHRS, CDR2 YFSETQ. Trimming took 4 bases from V and 4 from J; bases not matched to a gene: 12. CDR3 region: CASSMPTGDAATGELFF. The CDR3 nucleotides read TGCGCCAGCAGCATGCCGACAGGGGACGCCGCCACCGGGGAGCTGTTTTTT.

There are many counts of this clonotype. V and J are TRBV24-1 and TRBJ2-3; no clear D. The germline gives CDR1 KGHDR, CDR2 SFDVKD. The CDR3 covers 16 residues. The V end lost 3 bases, the J end lost 0 bases, and 12 bases lay between the germline ends. The CDR3: CATSDRFQDSTDTQYF. CDR3 sequence (DNA): TGTGCCACCAGTGATCGCTTCCAGGATAGCACAGATACGCAGTATTTT.

A remark on this clonotype: A single base is all that separates this from a far larger clone, so a read error is likely. The V and J genes are TRBV28 and TRBJ1-1, with D possibly TRBD1 on 6 matching bases. Germline CDR1 is MDHEN and CDR2 is SYDVKM. The CDR3 has 16 amino acids. The CDR3 DNA follows: TGTGCCAGCTCCCCCCGGGGCAGGGGTTCGAACATTGAAGCTTTCTTT. It specifies CASSPRGRGSNIEAFF. The full variable domain, in which reference TRBV28 and TRBJ1-1 provide the parts outside the CDR3, is DVKVTQSSRYLVKRTGEKVFLECVQDMDHENMFWYRQDPGLGLRLIYFSYDVKMKEKGDIPEGYSVSREKKERFSLILESASTNQTSMYLCASSPRGRGSNIEAFFGQGTRLTVV.

A few counts support this clonotype. The chain links TRBV4-1 to TRBJ2-2, with D unresolved. V lost 1 base to trimming and J lost 1 base, with 7 bases between them. The germline gives CDR1 MGHRA, CDR2 YSYEKL. This CDR3 comprises 15 residues. The CDR3 nucleotides are TGCGCCAGCAGCCAAGTCAAGATGAACACCGGGGAGCTGTTTTTT. Translated: CASSQVKMNTGELFF.

DNA of the CDR3: TGTGCCACCAGTGATGCCGACCGCTCCTACGAGCAGTACTTC. Protein product: CATSDADRSYEQYF. V is TRBV24-1 and J is TRBJ2-7; D is unresolved. CDR1 and CDR2 (germline): KGHDR, SFDVKD. This CDR3 has 14 residues. Trimming took 3 bases from V and 0 from J, leaving 8 bases between them.